This TCR beta chain was identified in a study of blood T cells in healthy people across ages. In this sample, this clonotype turned up a few times. A second PCR of about 7 to 11 cycles used a sample-barcoded 5' primer and a J-beta primer mix. TCRdb passed the 5' RACE reads through MiXCR, listing each CDR3 protein once. The table lists roughly 800,000 distinct CDR3 sequences, 55% to 70% of them singletons, with about 20% in the top ten. The specimen was blood. This TCR derives from a man aged 30-40 years in good health.

CDR3 in DNA: TGCAGTGCTAGGGGGCTAGCGATCCAAGAGACCCAGTACTTC. As protein: CSARGLAIQETQYF. The rearrangement links TRBV20-1 to TRBJ2-5; TRBD2 might be the D (6 bases). Germline V gives CDR1 DFQATT, CDR2 SNEGSKA (reference sequence). V lost 3 bases to trimming and J lost 1 base, with 12 bases between them. This CDR3 comprises 14 residues.